This TCR beta chain originates from a study of beta chain features in type 1 diabetes. The entirety of the isolated RNA underwent reverse transcription, so expressed TCRB transcripts were sequenced. The repertoire was sequenced with immunoSEQ multiplex PCR; TCRdb's copy has only in-frame clones and lacks some. The sample lists roughly 300,000 clones; over 7% were seen once. Findings and limits, study-wide: TCRB CDR3s were moderately but significantly shorter in Type 1 diabetes patients in all four CD4+ subsets.

This clone was counted between two and nine times. The antigen is not known. CDR1 and CDR2 (germline): MGHDK, SYGVNS. CDR3 length equals 16 residues. Trimming shortened V by 6 bases and J by 6 bases, and 22 bases separated the two germline ends. This receptor was identified in a man aged 25 to 40 with type 1 diabetes. The sample consisted of central memory CD4+ T cells from blood. The chain joins TRBV25-1 to TRBJ2-3; possibly TRBD1 for D (6 bases). The CDR3 coding sequence is TGTGCCAGCAGGCTGGGACACTCTAACCCGGGGGATACGCAGTATTTT. This codes for CASRLGHSNPGDTQYF.